The clone carrying this TCR beta chain was seen only a few times. Its cognate antigen is unknown. This sample stems from a study of response to subunit inactivated influenza vaccine. Study-level results: Researchers suggested that each seasonal influenza vaccination recruits few new T cells.

MiXCR was run by TCRdb on the RT-PCR reads, yielding one entry per CDR3 protein. The sample contains around 790,000 distinct CDR3 sequences, over 20% of which appear only once. This specimen was PBMCs from blood, taken less than 6 days after vaccination. The TCR was taken from a man in his forties or fifties who received an inactivated influenza vaccine.

The DNA for the CDR3 is TGCGCCAGCAGCTACGGGGCTGGGGGGACAGGCAATCAAGAGACCCAGTACTTC. Residues: CASSYGAGGTGNQETQYF. The V gene is TRBV5-1, the J gene TRBJ2-5, with 8 bases aligning to TRBD1. V dropped 3 bases and J dropped 2; count of bases not matched to a gene: 15. CDR3 size: 18 residues. Germline loops: CDR1 SGHRS, CDR2 YFSETQ.